This T cell receptor (beta chain) comes out of a study of metastatic and nonmetastatic thyroid tumors (dated by TCRdb to about 2020). General notes on the study: The researchers compared repertoires between peripheral blood samples and tumor or nodule tissue samples from patients with malignant or benign thyroid disease.

Libraries were constructed by PCR. The listed sequencing device is Illumina HiSeq 4000. The TCR beta-chain CDR3 region of each patient was profiled by high-throughput sequencing. The study's processing was this. Drawing on CDR3 differences between clinicopathological groups, the researchers built a classifier meant to tell apart patients with distant-metastatic papillary thyroid cancer. Repertoire diversity was assessed with the Shannon index, and tumor-blood repertoire similarity with the Morisita-Horn index. TCRdb's own reprocessing of the public reads used fastp at Q25 and MiXCR and kept productive beta chains. What appears here as the V and J calls and clone size reflects TCRdb's work, not the paper's. The sample records 20,000 to 25,000 clones, roughly a fifth of which are singletons. Of the sample, 25% to 30% falls within the top ten clones. This clone has ten or more counts. Its binding antigen is unknown. There are no base qualities to consult, and no much larger clone falls within one base.

The research as a whole found: In both blood and tumor samples, malignant tumors were reported to have significantly higher TCR beta diversity than benign nodules.

No treatment had been received by any patient before thyroid surgery. Using T-cell receptor beta sequencing, the study looked back at clinical samples from patients collected from 2012 to 2018. The trim is 1 base for V and 0 bases for J, with a gap of 4 bases between the germline ends. CDR1 and CDR2 (SGHRS, YFSETQ) derive from the germline V gene. The CDR3 numbers 13 residues from cysteine through phenylalanine. The sequence is cut down to CDR3 DNA, 39 bases in frame from base 1. The receptor chain draws on TRBV5-1 and TRBJ1-1, with an unclear D gene assignment. Material for sequencing was blood. The clonotype was recovered from a female donor with papillary thyroid cancer or a benign thyroid nodule (not recorded which). Some clones in this sample may be carry-over from other donors' samples. DNA sequence: TGCGCCAGCAGCTTGACAGTGAACACTGAAGCTTTCTTT. Its coded protein is CASSLTVNTEAFF.